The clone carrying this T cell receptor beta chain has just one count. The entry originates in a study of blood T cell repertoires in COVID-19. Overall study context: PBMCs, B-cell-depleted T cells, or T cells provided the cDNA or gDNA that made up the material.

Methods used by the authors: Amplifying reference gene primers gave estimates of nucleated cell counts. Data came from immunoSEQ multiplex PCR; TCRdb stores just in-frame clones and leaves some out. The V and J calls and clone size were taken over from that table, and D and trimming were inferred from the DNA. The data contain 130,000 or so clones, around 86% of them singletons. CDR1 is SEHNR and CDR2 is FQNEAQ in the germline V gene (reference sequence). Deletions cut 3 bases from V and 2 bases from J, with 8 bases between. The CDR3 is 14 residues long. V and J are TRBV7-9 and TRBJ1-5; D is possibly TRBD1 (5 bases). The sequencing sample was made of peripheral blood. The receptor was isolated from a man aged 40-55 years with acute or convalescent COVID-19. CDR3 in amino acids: CASSLEGRNQPQHF. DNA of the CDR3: TGTGCCAGCAGCTTGGAGGGGCGCAATCAGCCCCAGCATTTT.